These 16 T cell receptor beta chains were sequenced from one sample in a study of T-cell reconstitution after alpha-beta-depleted transplantation in children. Unique molecular identifiers were incorporated into the prepared TCRbeta library. Each CDR3 protein gets one entry after TCRdb re-called the PCR reads with MiXCR. The repertoire includes around 370,000 distinct CDR3 sequences, approximately 10% of them detected once, and less than 2.5% sits in the top ten. Sequencing used PBMCs from the stem cell graft donor, obtained from the stem cell graft. The receptors were sampled from a human donor who donated a stem cell graft to a child with acute lymphoblastic leukemia.

This clonotype has a handful of counts. The chain has TRBV6-2 or TRBV6-3 and TRBJ2-3; 9 bases are a match to TRBD2. The length of the CDR3 is 20 residues. Trimming cost V 5 bases and J 2 bases; bases outside gene matches: 20. Germline assignment: CDR1 MNHEY and CDR2 SVGEGT. The CDR3 loop is CASSLHPGTSSLPNTDTQYF. CDR3 nucleotide sequence: TGTGCCAGCAGTCTACACCCGGGGACTAGCTCATTACCAAACACAGATACGCAGTATTTT.

This clonotype was seen at least ten times. The junction departs from germline at one end; a sequencing error may be responsible. The rearrangement uses TRBV12-3 or TRBV12-4 and TRBJ1-1; D ambiguous. CDR3 length: 15 residues. The CDR3 sequence is CASRLGPGLNTEAFF. For the CDR3, the DNA is TGTGCCAGCAGGTTAGGCCCCGGTTTGAACACTGAAGCTTTCTTT.

The chain has TRBV7-6 and TRBJ2-1, with a weak D call TRBD2 (6 bases). The CDR3 covers 16 residues. V lost 5 bases to trimming and J lost 0 bases, with 14 bases between them. Germline V gene data show CDR1 as SGHVS and CDR2 as FNYEAQ. CDR3 loop: CASSPYPGSSYNEQFF. The CDR3 DNA sequence: TGTGCCAGCAGCCCCTACCCCGGGAGCTCCTACAATGAGCAGTTCTTC. Full variable domain (outside the CDR3, taken from reference TRBV7-6 and TRBJ2-1): GAGVSQSPRYKVTKRGQDVALRCDPISGHVSLYWYRQALGQGPEFLTYFNYEAQQDKSGLPNDRFSAERPEGSISTLTIQRTEQRDSAMYRCASSPYPGSSYNEQFFGPGTRLTVL.

The chain combines TRBV12-3 or TRBV12-4 with TRBJ2-1, with TRBD1 matching 8 bases. The CDR3 contains 15 residues. The J segment lost 3 bases and the V segment lost 6 bases, leaving 7 bases of the junction unmatched. The CDR3 DNA sequence: TGTGCCAGCAGAGGGACAGGCGAGGGCTACAATGAGCAGTTCTTC. Amino acids: CASRGTGEGYNEQFF.

This clonotype was observed many times. The CDR3 DNA is TGTGCCAGCAGCTTAGGCGACAGGAAAACCGGGGAGCTGTTTTTT. Translation gives CASSLGDRKTGELFF. The gene calls are TRBV7-2 and TRBJ2-2, with D possibly TRBD1 on 6 matching bases. Germline loops: CDR1 SGHTA, CDR2 FQGNSA. Trimming took 1 base from V and 5 from J, leaving 11 bases between them. CDR3 size: 15 residues.

This clonotype was seen more than once but under ten times. The CDR3 loop is CASSPQGAAGNTIYF. The CDR3 coding sequence is TGTGCCAGCAGCCCTCAGGGGGCGGCTGGAAACACCATATATTTT. The rearrangement joins TRBV7-9 to TRBJ1-3; 8 bases are a match to TRBD1. The trim removed 5 bases at V and 2 bases at J, leaving 5 bases unmatched. The CDR3 totals 15 residues. Germline V CDR1 and CDR2: SEHNR, FQNEAQ (reference sequence).

This clonotype was counted only a few times. This chain joins TRBV6-5 and TRBJ2-7; D remains ambiguous. The CDR3 length is 14 residues. CDR1 and CDR2 from the germline V gene are MNHEY and SVGAGI. V lost 2 bases and J 2 bases, leaving 10 bases between the germline ends. The CDR3 loop is CASSYVPTAYEQYF. The CDR3 nucleotides are TGTGCCAGCAGTTACGTCCCAACAGCCTACGAGCAGTACTTC.

This clonotype was observed many times. J is TRBJ2-7 and V is TRBV12-3 or TRBV12-4; D not certain. The CDR3 is 12 residues long. The V end lost 5 bases, the J end lost 4 bases, and 9 bases lay between the germline ends. CDR3 residues: CASSPQQYEQYF. As DNA, the CDR3 is TGTGCCAGCAGTCCCCAACAGTACGAGCAGTACTTC.

CDR3 bases: TGCGCCAGCAGCCAAGAAGCAGCGGGAGGGGGCTACAATGAGCAGTTCTTC. This gives the protein CASSQEAAGGGYNEQFF. This rearrangement joins TRBV4-3 to TRBJ2-1, with 10 bases matching TRBD2. The V gene's germline CDR1 is LGHNA and CDR2 YSLEER. The CDR3 is 17 amino acids. Trimming took 0 bases from V and 3 from J; bases not matched to a gene: 5.

This clonotype was picked up a small number of times. This chain links TRBV4-1 with TRBJ2-4, with 9 positions matching TRBD1. Trimming cost V 9 bases and J 2 bases; bases outside gene matches: 5. Germline V CDR1 and CDR2: MGHRA, YSYEKL. There are 14 residues in the CDR3. The CDR3 region is CASKQGATKNIQYF. CDR3 in DNA: TGCGCCAGTAAACAGGGGGCAACCAAAAACATTCAGTACTTC.

This clonotype was observed a handful of times. The J gene is TRBJ2-5, the V gene TRBV7-9; D perhaps matches TRBD1 (6 bases). V lost 4 bases to trimming and J lost 1 base, with 13 bases between them. Germline V lookup: CDR1 SEHNR, CDR2 FQNEAQ (reference sequence). CDR3 size: 15 residues. CDR3 in amino acids: CASSSTGTGQETQYF. CDR3 nucleotide sequence: TGTGCCAGCAGCTCTACAGGGACCGGCCAAGAGACCCAGTACTTC.

The V call is TRBV7-9, the J call TRBJ2-5, with D maybe TRBD2 (6 bases). The CDR3 is 15 amino acids. Deletions cut 5 bases from V and 2 bases from J, with 15 bases between. Germline assignment: CDR1 SEHNR and CDR2 FQNEAQ (reference sequence). In DNA, the CDR3 is TGTGCCAGCAGCGGAAGGGACTGGCAGCAAGAGACCCAGTACTTC. Translated, it gives CASSGRDWQQETQYF.

This sequence joins TRBV20-1 and TRBJ2-7, with D tentatively TRBD2 (6 bases). CDR1 and CDR2 from the germline V gene are DFQATT and SNEGSKA (reference sequence). The CDR3 is 13 residues long. Trimming removed 5 bases from V and 1 base from J, with 12 bases in between. The CDR3 is CSARGAVSYEQYF. The DNA of the CDR3 is TGCAGTGCTCGCGGGGCGGTATCCTACGAGCAGTACTTC.

This clonotype was observed many times. This rearrangement joins TRBV7-2 to TRBJ1-1; D gene unclear. Germline CDR1 SGHTA, CDR2 FQGNSA. This CDR3 spans 13 amino acids. V gave up 4 bases and J gave up 4 bases, with 10 bases separating them. The CDR3 region is CASSSRESTEAFF. In DNA, the CDR3 is TGTGCCAGCAGCTCAAGAGAGAGCACTGAAGCTTTCTTT.

The chain combines TRBV12-3 or TRBV12-4 with TRBJ1-5; D may be TRBD1 (5 bases). The CDR3 consists of 13 residues. Trimming removed 2 bases from V and 7 bases from J, with 9 bases in between. The CDR3 here is CASSLKGRQPQHF. CDR3 coding DNA: TGTGCCAGCAGTTTAAAGGGGCGCCAGCCCCAGCATTTT.

The rearrangement joins TRBV4-2 to TRBJ2-1, with TRBD2 matching over 9 bases. The CDR3 has 16 amino acids. J lost 4 bases, V lost 1 base, and 5 bases had no gene match. Per germline, CDR1 LGHNA and CDR2 YNFKEQ. CDR3 nucleotides: TGTGCCAGCAGCCAAGGGGTAGCGGGAGTTTACAATGAGCAGTTCTTC. Translating gives CASSQGVAGVYNEQFF.